The source of this T cell receptor (beta chain) is a study of T-cell reconstitution after alpha-beta-depleted transplantation in children. The V gene lost 8 bases and the J gene lost 11 bases, with 18 bases spanning the gap. The CDR3 has 13 amino acids. Germline V CDR1 and CDR2: MDHEN, SYDVKM. Unique molecular identifiers featured in how the TCRbeta library was prepared. TCRdb recomputed calls from the PCR reads with MiXCR, one row per CDR3 protein. The table records 80,000 to 100,000 distinct CDR3 sequences, more than 20% of them present only once. Only a few counts were recorded for this clonotype. Sequencing was performed on PBMCs, taken before TCRalphabeta/CD19-depleted stem cell transplant. This TCR was sampled from a boy aged 2 to 10 with acute lymphoblastic leukemia, due to receive a stem cell transplant. The chain uses TRBV28 and TRBJ1-4; D is unresolved. The CDR3 DNA reads TGTGCCAGCTTGGGCGGCAGTTCGGTGAAACTGTTTTTT. Protein product: CASLGGSSVKLFF.